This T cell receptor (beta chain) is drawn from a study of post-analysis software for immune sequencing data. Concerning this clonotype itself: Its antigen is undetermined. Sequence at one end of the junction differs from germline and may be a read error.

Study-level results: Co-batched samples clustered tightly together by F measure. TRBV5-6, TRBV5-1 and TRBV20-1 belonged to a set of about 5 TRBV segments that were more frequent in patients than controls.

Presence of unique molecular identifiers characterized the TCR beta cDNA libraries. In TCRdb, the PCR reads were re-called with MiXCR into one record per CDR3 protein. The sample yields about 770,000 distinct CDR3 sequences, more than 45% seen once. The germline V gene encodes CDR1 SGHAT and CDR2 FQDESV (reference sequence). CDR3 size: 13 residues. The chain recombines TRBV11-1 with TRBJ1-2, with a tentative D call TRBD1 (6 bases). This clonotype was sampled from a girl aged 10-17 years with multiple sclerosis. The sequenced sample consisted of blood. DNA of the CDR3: TGTGCCAGCAGCTCGTGGGACAACTACGGCTACACCTTC. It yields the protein CASSSWDNYGYTF.